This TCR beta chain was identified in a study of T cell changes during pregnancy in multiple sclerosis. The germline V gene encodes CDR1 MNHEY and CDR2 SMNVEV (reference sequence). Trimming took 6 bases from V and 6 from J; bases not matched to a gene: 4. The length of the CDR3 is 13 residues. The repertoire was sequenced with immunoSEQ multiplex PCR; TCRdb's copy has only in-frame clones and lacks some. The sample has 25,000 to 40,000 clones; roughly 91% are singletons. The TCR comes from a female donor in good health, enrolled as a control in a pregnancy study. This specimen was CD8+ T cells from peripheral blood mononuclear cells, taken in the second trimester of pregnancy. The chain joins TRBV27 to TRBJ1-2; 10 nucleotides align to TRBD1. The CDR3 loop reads CASRGQGMDGYTF. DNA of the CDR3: TGTGCCAGCAGGGGACAGGGGATGGATGGCTACACCTTC.